The 30 T cell receptor beta chains given below trace back to one sample, sequenced in a study of blood T cell repertoires in COVID-19. TCRdb's table, derived via immunoSEQ multiplex PCR, lists solely in-frame clones and lacks some. The sample has 130,000 to 150,000 clones, 70% to 90% seen once. The source material was peripheral blood. The receptors were sampled from a human donor with acute or convalescent COVID-19. The donor label of this sample is uncertain.

This chain joins TRBV5-1 and TRBJ1-2; D is perhaps TRBD1 (5 bases). Germline V gene lookup returns CDR1 SGHRS and CDR2 YFSETQ. The V end was cut by 0 bases, the J end by 5 bases, with 17 bases between. CDR3 length: 16 amino acids. CDR3 protein: CASSLDTPAGRYGYTF. In DNA form, the CDR3 reads TGCGCCAGCAGCTTGGACACCCCGGCAGGGCGATATGGCTACACCTTC. Full variable domain (outside the CDR3, taken from reference TRBV5-1 and TRBJ1-2): KAGVTQTPRYLIKTRGQQVTLSCSPISGHRSVSWYQQTPGQGLQFLFEYFSETQRNKGNFPGRFSGRQFSNSRSEMNVSTLELGDSALYLCASSLDTPAGRYGYTFGSGTRLTVV.

A single count supports this clone. V usage is TRBV7-8 and J usage is TRBJ2-3; 10 positions match TRBD2. CDR1 is SGHVS and CDR2 is FQNEAQ in the germline V gene. This CDR3 is 16 amino acids long. V lost 0 bases, J lost 7 bases, and 7 bases stayed unmatched. CDR3 residues: CASSLAGSGGINTQYF. In DNA form, the CDR3 reads TGTGCCAGCAGCTTAGCGGGTAGCGGGGGGATAAATACGCAGTATTTT.

The chain joins TRBV12-5 to TRBJ2-5; 11 nucleotides align to TRBD1. The junction had 3 bases not matched to a gene; V was cut back by 0 bases and J by 3 bases. This CDR3 spans 16 amino acids. CDR1 and CDR2 (germline): LGHNT, FRNRAP. The CDR3 DNA is TGTGCTAGTGGTTTGGTCCGGGACAGGGGGAAAGAGACCCAGTACTTC. Its translation is CASGLVRDRGKETQYF. Filled out from reference TRBV12-5 and TRBJ2-5, the complete variable domain reads DARVTQTPRHKVTEMGQEVTMRCQPILGHNTVFWYRQTMMQGLELLAYFRNRAPLDDSGMPKDRFSAEMPDATLATLKIQPSEPRDSAVYFCASGLVRDRGKETQYFGPGTRLLVL.

The rearrangement links TRBV11-1 to TRBJ2-7; maybe TRBD2 (6 bases). Between the trimmed V and J ends, which lost 6 bases and 6 bases, there was a span of 15 bases. Germline-derived CDR1 and CDR2 are SGHAT and FQDESV (reference sequence). The CDR3 contains 13 residues. The CDR3 is CASSRLGGSEQYV. Here the CDR3 DNA reads TGTGCCAGCAGTCGTCTAGGAGGGTCCGAGCAGTACGTC.

V gene TRBV3-1 (or the pseudogene TRBV3-2) combines with J gene TRBJ1-2; the match to TRBD1 covers 9 bases. CDR1 is LGHDT and CDR2 is YNNKEL in the germline V gene (reference sequence). The CDR3 runs 15 residues. V dropped 4 bases and J dropped 3; count of bases not matched to a gene: 6. Written as DNA, the CDR3 is TGTGCCAGCAGCCCCCGGGGACAGGGCTACTATGGCTACACCTTC. Its translation: CASSPRGQGYYGYTF.

This clone was seen just once. The chain links TRBV6-6 to TRBJ2-3, with D possibly being TRBD1 (5 bases). The germline gives CDR1 MNHNY, CDR2 SVGAGI (reference sequence). The V end lost 5 bases, the J end lost 2 bases, and 11 bases lay between the germline ends. This CDR3 region has 14 residues. Here the CDR3 reads CASSDGQNTDTQYF. CDR3 sequence (DNA): TGTGCCAGCAGTGACGGACAAAACACAGATACGCAGTATTTT.

CDR3 coding DNA: TGTGCCTGGAGTGTATTCGTGGGACAGGGCAACTACGAGCAGTACTTC. Translating gives CAWSVFVGQGNYEQYF. The chain has TRBV30 and TRBJ2-7; 9 bases fit TRBD1. J lost 3 bases, V lost 0 bases, and 9 bases had no gene match. CDR3 size: 16 residues. Germline V gives CDR1 GTSNPN, CDR2 SVGIG (reference sequence).

This clone was recorded once. The genes are TRBV14 and TRBJ1-1; TRBD1 might be the D (5 bases). The germline V gene encodes CDR1 SGHDN and CDR2 FVKESK. The V gene lost 4 bases and the J gene lost 0 bases, with 12 bases spanning the gap. There are 15 residues in the CDR3. The CDR3 DNA follows: TGTGCCAGCAGCCGACACGGGACTTTGAACACTGAAGCTTTCTTT. It translates to CASSRHGTLNTEAFF. Full variable domain (remainder filled in from reference TRBV14 and TRBJ1-1): EAGVTQFPSHSVIEKGQTVTLRCDPISGHDNLYWYRRVMGKEIKFLLHFVKESKQDESGMPNNRFLAERTGGTYSTLKVQPAELEDSGVYFCASSRHGTLNTEAFFGQGTRLTVV.

The chain combines TRBV2 with TRBJ1-1, with 7 bases matching TRBD1. V lost 2 bases, J lost 3 bases, and 3 bases stayed unmatched. In germline, CDR1 is SNHLY, CDR2 FYNNEI. The CDR3 sequence is 14 residues long. The CDR3 region is CASSERTGDTEAFF. The CDR3 DNA reads as TGTGCCAGCAGTGAAAGGACAGGAGACACTGAAGCTTTCTTT.

This clone occurred a few times. The V call is TRBV4-1, the J call TRBJ1-3; tentatively, D is TRBD1 (6 bases). Germline assignment: CDR1 MGHRA and CDR2 YSYEKL. The V end was cut by 0 bases, the J end by 0 bases, with 9 bases between. This CDR3 has 16 amino acids. CDR3 protein: CASSQETGFSGNTIYF. CDR3 nucleotide sequence: TGCGCCAGCAGCCAAGAAACAGGGTTCTCTGGAAACACCATATATTTT.

The chain combines TRBV7-8 with TRBJ2-3; 10 nucleotides match TRBD1. Germline V gene data show CDR1 as SGHVS and CDR2 as FQNEAQ. With V trimmed by 5 bases and J by 6 bases, 17 bases remained unmatched. This CDR3 contains 18 residues. The CDR3 region is CASSRDFYGTGVTDTQYF. The CDR3 region has the DNA TGTGCCAGCAGCCGAGACTTTTACGGGACAGGGGTAACGGATACGCAGTATTTT.

The genes are TRBV24-1 and TRBJ2-3; 7 bases line up with TRBD2. With V trimmed by 3 bases and J by 5 bases, 13 bases remained unmatched. The germline V gene encodes CDR1 KGHDR and CDR2 SFDVKD. The CDR3 contains 17 residues. The CDR3 sequence is CATSDRFGAGVGDTQYF. The CDR3 coding sequence is TGTGCCACCAGTGATCGATTTGGGGCGGGGGTTGGAGATACGCAGTATTTT.

This chain links TRBV3-1 (or the pseudogene TRBV3-2) with TRBJ1-2; 10 nucleotides agree with TRBD1. The length of the CDR3 is 12 residues. J gave up 14 bases and V 4 bases, and 7 bases lay outside the gene matches. Germline loops: CDR1 LGHDT, CDR2 YNNKEL (reference sequence). DNA for the CDR3: TGTGCCAGCAGCCCGCCGGACAGGGGGATAACCTTC. Amino acid sequence: CASSPPDRGITF.

The chain has TRBV6-5 and TRBJ2-7; 8 positions match TRBD2. From germline, CDR1 is MNHEY and CDR2 SVGAGI. V was pared by 7 bases and J by 5 bases, with 4 bases of the junction left unmatched. This CDR3 region has 12 residues. The CDR3 protein is CASKRGGDEQYF. As DNA, the CDR3 is TGTGCCAGCAAACGGGGGGGGGACGAGCAGTACTTC.

The rearrangement links TRBV18 to TRBJ1-4; D uncertain. The CDR3 length is 14 residues. Germline CDR1 KGHSH, CDR2 LQKENI. The ends were cut back, 6 bases at V and 0 bases at J, with 8 bases in the middle. The CDR3 coding sequence is TGTGCCAGCTCCGGGGTTGCAACTAATGAAAAACTGTTTTTT. Protein sequence: CASSGVATNEKLFF.

The V gene is TRBV10-3, the J gene TRBJ1-6; 10 positions agree with TRBD1. Per germline, CDR1 ENHRY and CDR2 SYGVKD. The CDR3 contains 14 residues. The V gene end was trimmed by 7 bases and the J gene end by 7 bases; junction bases not matched to a gene: 4. CDR3 bases: TGTGCCATCACCGGACAGGGGGGAAATTCACCCCTCCACTTT. Protein sequence: CAITGQGGNSPLHF.

This clone turned up a few times. CDR3 residues: CASSLSTGMTEAFF. The CDR3 nucleotides are TGCGCCAGCAGCTTGTCAACCGGGATGACTGAAGCTTTCTTT. The V and J genes are TRBV5-1 and TRBJ1-1; D not certain. The CDR3 is made up of 14 amino acids. Per germline, CDR1 SGHRS and CDR2 YFSETQ. V was clipped by 1 base and J by 5 bases, with 12 bases between them. Using reference TRBV5-1 and TRBJ1-1 for the parts outside the CDR3, the full variable domain is KAGVTQTPRYLIKTRGQQVTLSCSPISGHRSVSWYQQTPGQGLQFLFEYFSETQRNKGNFPGRFSGRQFSNSRSEMNVSTLELGDSALYLCASSLSTGMTEAFFGQGTRLTVV.

This clone was found once. Germline is not matched at one junction end, which may reflect a read error. This chain uses TRBV3-1 (or the pseudogene TRBV3-2) with TRBJ2-1; a weak D match, TRBD2 (7 bases). The CDR3 is 15 amino acids. CDR1 LGHDT and CDR2 YNNKEL come from the germline V gene (reference sequence). CDR3 region: CASVFGGAPGNEQFF. CDR3 sequence (DNA): TGTGCCAGCGTTTTTGGGGGGGCCCCGGGGAATGAACAGTTCTTC.

This chain's CDR3 is CATSQTSGRTYNEQFF. In nucleotides, the CDR3 is TGTGCCACCAGTCAGACTAGCGGGAGGACGTACAATGAGCAGTTCTTC. The V gene is TRBV24-1, the J gene TRBJ2-1; TRBD2 agrees at 13 bases. The ends lost 6 bases at V and 4 bases at J; junction bases unmatched: 5. The CDR3 sequence is 16 residues long. Germline lookup yields CDR1 KGHDR and CDR2 SFDVKD.

The chain carries TRBV29-1 and TRBJ2-1; tentatively, D is TRBD2 (6 bases). The germline gives CDR1 SQVTM, CDR2 ANQGSEA. The CDR3 is made up of 16 amino acids. Trimming took off 1 base at V and 0 bases at J, with 13 bases between the two ends. In DNA, the CDR3 is TGCAGCGTTGAAGGGGACTCGTCAAGCTCCTACAATGAGCAGTTCTTC. Protein: CSVEGDSSSSYNEQFF.

The chain uses TRBV7-9 and TRBJ1-1; 7 bases are shared with TRBD1. Germline V CDR1 and CDR2: SEHNR, FQNEAQ (reference sequence). The J segment lost 0 bases and the V segment lost 4 bases, leaving 5 bases of the junction unmatched. The CDR3 length is 15 residues. In nucleotides, the CDR3 is TGTGCCAGCAGCTCCAGACAGGGCATGAACACTGAAGCTTTCTTT. Encoded protein: CASSSRQGMNTEAFF.

The chain joins TRBV29-1 to TRBJ2-3, with D maybe TRBD2 (5 bases). Looked up from germline, CDR1 is SQVTM and CDR2 is ANQGSEA. V shed 4 bases and J shed 0 bases, with 11 bases lying between them. The CDR3 has 14 residues. CDR3 bases: TGCAGCGTTGGGACTGCTACTAGCACAGATACGCAGTATTTT. This encodes CSVGTATSTDTQYF.

This clone has just a few counts. CDR3 residues: CASSIRATGDHTGELFF. The CDR3 bases are TGTGCCAGTAGTATACGGGCGACAGGGGATCACACCGGGGAGCTGTTTTTT. The chain joins TRBV19 to TRBJ2-2; 8 bases fit TRBD1. The germline V gene has CDR1 LNHDA and CDR2 SQIVND (reference sequence). The V and J ends lost 2 bases and 3 bases, in that order; junction bases with no gene match: 8. The CDR3 consists of 17 residues. Full variable domain (rest looked up from reference TRBV19 and TRBJ2-2): DGGITQSPKYLFRKEGQNVTLSCEQNLNHDAMYWYRQDPGQGLRLIYYSQIVNDFQKGDIAEGYSVSREKKESFPLTVTSAQKNPTAFYLCASSIRATGDHTGELFFGEGSRLTVL.

The rearrangement uses TRBV7-2 and TRBJ2-7, with 8 nucleotides matching TRBD1. Germline-derived CDR1 and CDR2 are SGHTA and FQGNSA. CDR3 length: 15 amino acids. The CDR3 DNA reads as TGTGCCGGCAGCCCAGGACAGGGAGGTTTTTACGAGCAGTACGTC. Its translation is CAGSPGQGGFYEQYV.

The chain carries TRBV19 and TRBJ2-3; a possible D gene is TRBD1 (5 bases). The CDR3 sequence is 14 residues long. Germline lookup yields CDR1 LNHDA and CDR2 SQIVND (reference sequence). Trimming took 3 bases from V and 6 from J, leaving 13 bases between them. The CDR3 loop reads CASSIGQGWDTQYF. CDR3 in DNA: TGTGCCAGTAGTATCGGGCAGGGTTGGGATACGCAGTATTTT.

This chain uses TRBV6-5 with TRBJ2-1; perhaps TRBD1 as D (6 bases). The CDR3 is 14 amino acids. Trimming removed 0 bases at V and 4 bases at J, with 7 bases between. Germline assignment: CDR1 MNHEY and CDR2 SVGAGI. In DNA, the CDR3 is TGTGCCAGCAGTTACTCGAGGGGGTACAATGAGCAGTTCTTC. This translates into CASSYSRGYNEQFF.

The genes are TRBV18 and TRBJ2-3; D may be TRBD2 (5 bases). This CDR3 spans 17 amino acids. Germline CDR1 KGHSH, CDR2 LQKENI. Trimming cost V 0 bases and J 0 bases, with 13 bases left between them. CDR3 sequence (DNA): TGTGCCAGCTCACCACCCTCTCCGGGATCTAGCACAGATACGCAGTATTTT. Translation: CASSPPSPGSSTDTQYF.

The CDR3 loop is CATSDYQREFKSYEQYV. The CDR3, as DNA: TGTGCCACCAGTGATTACCAGCGGGAGTTTAAATCCTACGAGCAGTACGTC. The chain employs TRBV24-1 and TRBJ2-7; 8 bases match TRBD2. The junction had 9 bases not matched to a gene; V was cut back by 2 bases and J by 1 base. The CDR3 totals 17 residues. The V gene's germline CDR1 is KGHDR and CDR2 SFDVKD.

The gene calls are TRBV15 and TRBJ1-5, with 8 bases fitting TRBD1. The CDR3 runs to 15 residues. Germline trimming cut 3 bases from V and 7 bases from J; bases unmatched to any gene: 8. Germline V gene data show CDR1 as LNHNV and CDR2 as YYDKDF (reference sequence). CDR3 coding DNA: TGTGCCACCAGCAGGCCGACAGGGGACCAGCAGCCCCAGCATTTT. Translation: CATSRPTGDQQPQHF. The whole variable domain, remainder taken from reference TRBV15 and TRBJ1-5, is DAMVIQNPRYQVTQFGKPVTLSCSQTLNHNVMYWYQQKSSQAPKLLFHYYDKDFNNEADTPDNFQSRRPNTSFCFLDIRSPGLGDTAMYLCATSRPTGDQQPQHFGDGTRLSIL.

This clone was observed a single time. The rearrangement links TRBV11-1 to TRBJ2-7, with TRBD1 identical over 8 bases. The V and J ends lost 1 base and 3 bases, in that order; junction bases with no gene match: 5. The germline V gene encodes CDR1 SGHAT and CDR2 FQDESV (reference sequence). This CDR3 is 15 amino acids long. The CDR3 nucleotides are TGTGCCAGCAGCTTAGATCCAGGGGGCTACTACGAGCAGTACTTC. Translation: CASSLDPGGYYEQYF.